The rows below give T cell receptor beta chains drawn from one sample of a study of blood T cell repertoires in COVID-19. Data came from immunoSEQ multiplex PCR; TCRdb stores just in-frame clones and leaves some out. The table lists 120,000 or so clones, roughly 89% of them singletons. The sequencing input was peripheral blood. These receptors all come from a man aged 35 to 55 with acute or convalescent COVID-19. The CDR3 runs from the conserved cysteine through the conserved F or W. D genes are given only for firm matches. Part of the rows lack a size; the others show once, few, many or a class for expanded clones.

d_gene	abundance	j_gene	len	v_gene	CDR3aa	CDR3nt
TRBD1	-	TRBJ1-4	16	TRBV4-2	CASSQEKTGVNEKLFF	TGTGCCAGCAGCCAAGAGAAGACAGGGGTTAATGAAAAACTGTTTTTT
TRBD1	-	TRBJ1-2	15	TRBV24-1	CATSDSLDRHYGYTF	TGTGCCACCAGTGATTCCTTGGACAGGCACTATGGCTACACCTTC
-	once	TRBJ2-5	14	TRBV6-2/TRBV6-3	CASSLPGAGETQYF	TGTGCCAGCAGTCTGCCAGGGGCCGGGGAGACCCAGTACTTC
TRBD2	-	TRBJ2-1	14	TRBV7-2	CASNIGLAGGEQFF	TGTGCCAGCAACATAGGACTAGCGGGAGGGGAGCAGTTCTTC
-	few	TRBJ1-3	16	TRBV7-8	CASSSPADNSGNTIYF	TGTGCCAGCAGCTCCCCTGCTGACAACTCTGGAAACACCATATATTTT
TRBD2	-	TRBJ2-5	16	TRBV30	CAWSFSPGLAGVSQYF	TGTGCCTGGAGTTTCTCCCCGGGACTAGCGGGGGTGTCCCAGTACTTC
-	once	TRBJ2-5	16	TRBV7-6	CASSLIGGDTQETQYF	TGTGCCAGCAGCTTAATAGGGGGGGACACCCAAGAGACCCAGTACTTC
TRBD1	-	TRBJ1-4	15	TRBV27	CASRKQGRTNEKLFF	TGTGCCAGCAGGAAACAGGGGAGAACTAATGAAAAACTGTTTTTT
TRBD1	-	TRBJ2-7	14	TRBV15	CATGGTGGRYEQYF	TGTGCCACCGGGGGGACAGGGGGCAGGTACGAGCAGTACTTC
TRBD1	medium-sized	TRBJ2-7	16	TRBV4-2	CASSQEEGQGDYEQYF	TGTGCCAGCAGCCAAGAAGAAGGGCAGGGGGACTACGAGCAGTACTTC
TRBD1	-	TRBJ1-5	13	TRBV18	CASSKGAYQPQHF	TGTGCCAGCTCAAAGGGGGCTTATCAGCCCCAGCATTTT
-	-	TRBJ1-4	14	TRBV6-5	CASSDKATNEKLFF	TGTGCCAGCAGCGACAAGGCAACTAATGAAAAACTGTTTTTT
TRBD2	-	TRBJ2-7	15	TRBV5-4	CASSLDVAGFYEQYF	TGTGCCAGCAGCTTGGACGTAGCGGGGTTCTACGAGCAGTACTTC
TRBD1	-	TRBJ1-2	15	TRBV6-5	CASSPDRGTLNGYTF	TGTGCCAGCAGTCCCGACAGGGGAACTTTGAATGGCTACACCTTC
-	-	TRBJ2-1	15	TRBV6-5	CASSRTAGLGNEQFF	TGTGCCAGCAGTAGAACGGCGGGCCTCGGGAATGAGCAGTTCTTC
-	-	TRBJ1-1	14	TRBV7-9	CASSLVSGNTEAFF	TGTGCCAGCAGCTTAGTTTCCGGGAACACTGAAGCTTTCTTT
-	few	TRBJ1-2	14	TRBV3-1/TRBV3-2	CASSHPGGNYGYTF	TGTGCCAGCAGCCACCCCGGGGGGAACTATGGCTACACCTTC
-	-	TRBJ1-5	14	TRBV7-8	CASSLDRVDQPQHF	TGTGCCAGCAGCTTAGACAGGGTGGACCAGCCCCAGCATTTT
TRBD1	-	TRBJ2-7	13	TRBV27	CASSYQGANEQYF	TGTGCCAGCAGTTATCAGGGGGCGAACGAGCAGTACTTC
-	-	TRBJ2-5	14	TRBV15	CATSRDATEETQYF	TGTGCCACCAGCAGAGATGCGACAGAAGAGACCCAGTACTTC
TRBD1	-	TRBJ1-1	13	TRBV25-1	CASILTGDTEAFF	TGTGCCAGCATCTTGACAGGGGACACTGAAGCTTTCTTT
-	-	TRBJ1-1	18	TRBV6-2/TRBV6-3	CASSYSRSISSLNTEAFF	TGTGCCAGCAGTTACTCTCGGAGCATATCTTCTCTGAACACTGAAGCTTTCTTT
-	-	TRBJ1-4	13	TRBV19	CASRTASNEKLFF	TGTGCCAGTCGGACAGCCTCTAATGAAAAACTGTTTTTT
-	-	TRBJ2-3	17	TRBV18	CASSPLPRQSYTDTQYF	TGTGCCAGCTCACCACTTCCTCGACAGTCCTACACAGATACGCAGTATTTT
-	-	TRBJ2-6	16	TRBV7-2	CASSLTGSSGANVLTF	TGTGCCAGCAGCTTGACTGGCAGTTCTGGGGCCAACGTCCTGACTTTC
-	-	TRBJ1-1	15	TRBV6-5	CASIQFGGGGTEAFF	TGTGCCAGCATACAATTCGGCGGGGGAGGGACTGAAGCTTTCTTT
TRBD1	-	TRBJ2-7	16	TRBV2	CASRIPGQGSKGEQYF	TGTGCCAGCAGAATCCCGGGACAGGGGTCCAAGGGGGAGCAGTACTTC
TRBD1	-	TRBJ2-2	18	TRBV7-2	CASSLNPTGIFESGELFF	TGTGCCAGCAGCCTTAACCCGACAGGGATATTTGAATCCGGGGAGCTGTTTTTT
-	once	TRBJ2-1	15	TRBV4-2	CASSQDQDWDNEQFF	TGTGCCAGCAGCCAAGATCAGGACTGGGACAATGAGCAGTTCTTC
-	-	TRBJ1-1	13	TRBV11-2	CASSLDRVTEAFF	TGTGCCAGCAGCTTAGACAGGGTGACTGAAGCTTTCTTT
-	once	TRBJ2-2	14	TRBV27	CASGSGPNTGELFF	TGTGCCAGCGGTAGCGGACCGAACACCGGGGAGCTGTTTTTT
-	-	TRBJ1-1	13	TRBV30	CACSQGRNTEAFF	TGTGCCTGTTCCCAGGGTCGGAACACTGAAGCTTTCTTT
-	few	TRBJ1-2	15	TRBV7-2	CASSLASGDLQGYTF	TGTGCCAGCAGCTTAGCATCCGGGGACTTACAAGGCTACACCTTC
TRBD1	-	TRBJ1-1	13	TRBV30	CAWTGTGVPEAFF	TGTGCCTGGACCGGGACAGGGGTCCCTGAAGCTTTCTTT
TRBD2	once	TRBJ2-7	15	TRBV5-1	CASSLRRREGDEQYF	TGCGCCAGCAGCTTGAGGCGCAGGGAGGGCGACGAGCAGTACTTC
TRBD2	-	TRBJ2-7	13	TRBV6-5	CASKRGANYEQYF	TGTGCCAGCAAGCGGGGCGCAAACTACGAGCAGTACTTC
-	few	TRBJ1-1	15	TRBV19	CASSINHQGGTEAFF	TGTGCCAGTAGTATAAATCATCAGGGAGGCACTGAAGCTTTCTTT
TRBD2	-	TRBJ2-3	16	TRBV9	CASSPILAGGTDTQYF	TGTGCCAGCAGCCCAATTTTAGCGGGGGGCACAGATACGCAGTATTTT
TRBD1	few	TRBJ2-2	15	TRBV6-5	CASVPGQGATGELFF	TGTGCCAGCGTCCCGGGACAGGGGGCCACCGGGGAGCTGTTTTTT
-	-	TRBJ2-7	13	TRBV14	CASSTRVTYEQYF	TGTGCCAGCAGCACCCGGGTTACCTACGAGCAGTACTTC
-	once	TRBJ1-2	13	TRBV4-1	CASSLGGTDGYTF	TGCGCCAGCAGCCTCGGAGGCACAGATGGCTACACCTTC
-	-	TRBJ1-2	14	TRBV5-4	CASSLWAGLRSYTF	TGTGCCAGCAGCTTGTGGGCAGGGCTGCGGAGCTACACCTTC
-	-	TRBJ2-5	15	TRBV7-2	CASSPRVTSGETQYF	TGTGCCAGCAGCCCGCGAGTCACTTCAGGGGAGACCCAGTACTTC
TRBD1	-	TRBJ1-5	15	TRBV2	CASSSDRGQGQPQHF	TGTGCCAGCAGTTCCGACAGGGGTCAGGGTCAGCCCCAGCATTTT
TRBD1	-	TRBJ1-2	14	TRBV19	CASSIPGPGGGYTF	TGTGCCAGTAGTATACCAGGGCCAGGGGGAGGCTACACCTTC
-	-	TRBJ1-1	13	TRBV19	CASSIVDSTEAFF	TGTGCCAGTAGTATAGTCGACAGCACTGAAGCTTTCTTT
-	many	TRBJ1-1	13	TRBV10-3	CAIRGRGAFEAFF	TGTGCCATCAGGGGGAGGGGGGCCTTTGAAGCTTTCTTT
-	-	TRBJ1-4	14	TRBV5-4	CASSLDPRGEKLFF	TGTGCCAGCAGCTTAGACCCGAGAGGGGAAAAACTGTTTTTT
-	-	TRBJ2-1	13	TRBV11-2	CASSLLGAREQFF	TGTGCCAGCAGCTTACTAGGGGCTCGGGAGCAGTTCTTC